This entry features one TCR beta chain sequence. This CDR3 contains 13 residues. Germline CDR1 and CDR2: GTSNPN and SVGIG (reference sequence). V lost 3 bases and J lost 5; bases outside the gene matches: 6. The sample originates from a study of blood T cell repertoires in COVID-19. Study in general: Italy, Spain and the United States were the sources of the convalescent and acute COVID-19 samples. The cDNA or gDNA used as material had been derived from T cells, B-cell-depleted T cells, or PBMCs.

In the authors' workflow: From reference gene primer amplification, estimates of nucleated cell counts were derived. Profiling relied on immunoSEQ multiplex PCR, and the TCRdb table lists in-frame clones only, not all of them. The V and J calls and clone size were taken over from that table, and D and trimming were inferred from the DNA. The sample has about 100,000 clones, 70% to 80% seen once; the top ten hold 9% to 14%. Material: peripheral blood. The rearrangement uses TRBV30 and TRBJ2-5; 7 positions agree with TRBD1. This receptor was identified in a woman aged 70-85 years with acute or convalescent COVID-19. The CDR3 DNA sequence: TGTGCCTGGAGACACAGGGGTAGGGAGACCCAGTACTTC. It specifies CAWRHRGRETQYF.